A single sample is the source of the 21 T cell receptor beta chains below, sequenced in a study of shared clonotypes between healthy human individuals. Repertoires were generated with immunoSEQ multiplex PCR, while TCRdb's copy carries only in-frame clones and drops some. The sample consists of 1.4 million to 1.5 million clones, roughly 96% of them appearing once. The specimen was naive CD4+ T cells sorted from blood. Subset denoted: CD45RA+ positively selected. The receptors stem from a man younger than 45 in good health.

The V and J genes are TRBV29-1 and TRBJ1-5; 8 bases are a match to TRBD1. CDR3 length: 13 amino acids. Losses at the gene ends were 5 bases for V and 7 bases for J; bases not matched to a gene: 7. CDR1 and CDR2 (germline): SQVTM, ANQGSEA. The DNA of the CDR3 is TGCAGCGTTAGGACAGGGACGGAGCAGCCCCAGCATTTT. This gives the protein CSVRTGTEQPQHF.

The rearrangement joins TRBV19 to TRBJ1-1; TRBD1 agrees at 9 bases. Per the germline V gene, CDR1 is LNHDA and CDR2 is SQIVND (reference sequence). Germline trimming cut 2 bases from V and 9 bases from J; bases unmatched to any gene: 13. The CDR3 consists of 16 residues. This chain's CDR3 is CASSIIPPWTGAQAFF. CDR3 in DNA: TGTGCCAGTAGTATAATACCCCCTTGGACAGGGGCACAAGCTTTCTTT.

Turning to this clone: Within the sample, other DNA sequences also encode this same CDR3. The rearrangement links TRBV28 to TRBJ2-7; D ambiguous. This CDR3 has 11 amino acids. The V gene lost 5 bases and the J gene lost 3 bases, with 5 bases spanning the gap. Germline assignment: CDR1 MDHEN and CDR2 SYDVKM. The CDR3 coding sequence is TGTGCCAGCAGTCCTCACTACGAGCAGTACTTC. Protein product: CASSPHYEQYF.

J is TRBJ2-7 and V is TRBV7-2; D call uncertain. The CDR3 is 13 amino acids. Germline V gene sequence: CDR1 SGHTA, CDR2 FQGNSA. The germline V and J ends were trimmed by 1 base and 3 bases, with 7 bases remaining between them. The CDR3: CASSLEAIYEQYF. As DNA, the CDR3 is TGTGCCAGCAGCTTAGAAGCCATCTACGAGCAGTACTTC.

The CDR3 region is CASRNVGLANTGELFF. The CDR3 nucleotides read TGTGCCAGCCGTAATGTGGGTTTAGCGAACACCGGGGAGCTGTTTTTT. The rearrangement joins TRBV5-5 to TRBJ2-2; D remains unclear. The germline V gene has CDR1 SGHKS and CDR2 YYEKEE (reference sequence). V dropped 7 bases and J dropped 0 bases, with 16 bases sitting between them. CDR3 length: 16 residues.

The CDR3: CASRLHRGLNTGELFF. The CDR3 nucleotides read TGTGCCAGCAGGCTTCACAGGGGGCTAAACACCGGGGAGCTGTTTTTT. The chain combines TRBV28 with TRBJ2-2; 9 bases line up with TRBD1. The germline V gene encodes CDR1 MDHEN and CDR2 SYDVKM. After removal of 6 bases from V and 2 bases from J, the junction contained 7 bases not matched to a gene. CDR3 length: 16 amino acids.

V is TRBV7-6 and J is TRBJ1-2, with D tentatively TRBD1 (5 bases). Germline V gene data show CDR1 as SGHVS and CDR2 as FNYEAQ. This CDR3 has 13 amino acids. V was pared by 1 base and J by 8 bases, with 11 bases between. CDR3 sequence reads: CASSLGLGPGYTF. The CDR3 DNA reads TGTGCCAGCAGCTTAGGGTTGGGGCCGGGCTACACCTTC.

This sequence joins TRBV11-2 and TRBJ2-3, with 10 bases that match TRBD2. The CDR3 is made up of 18 amino acids. Per germline, CDR1 SGHAT and CDR2 FQNNGV. Trimming removed 0 bases from V and 2 bases from J; junction bases left unmatched: 8. CDR3 loop: CASSLDRAGGNVTDTQYF. CDR3 bases: TGTGCCAGCAGCTTAGATCGAGCGGGAGGGAACGTCACAGATACGCAGTATTTT.

The chain employs TRBV2 and TRBJ1-2, with D maybe TRBD1 (5 bases). Trimming took 2 bases from V and 4 from J, leaving 17 bases between them. Germline V gene data show CDR1 as SNHLY and CDR2 as FYNNEI. The CDR3 consists of 16 residues. The CDR3 DNA sequence: TGTGCCAGCAGTGAACAGGGAGGGCCCCAGGCCTATGGCTACACCTTC. Translation gives CASSEQGGPQAYGYTF.

The J gene is TRBJ2-6, the V gene TRBV5-1; a weak D match, TRBD2 (5 bases). Trimming shortened V by 1 base and J by 1 base, and 12 bases separated the two germline ends. Germline CDR1 SGHRS, CDR2 YFSETQ. The CDR3 spans 17 residues. This CDR3 reads CASSLRDRGSGANVLTF. CDR3 sequence (DNA): TGCGCCAGCAGCTTGAGGGATCGGGGTTCTGGGGCCAACGTCCTGACTTTC.

This clone has a single count. At the DNA level, this CDR3 is encoded by other sequences in the same sample as well. CDR3 coding DNA: TGTGCCAGCTCACCAGGTGTCACAGATACGCAGTATTTT. As protein: CASSPGVTDTQYF. The gene calls are TRBV18 and TRBJ2-3; D unresolved. The CDR3 has 13 residues. Germline V gene data show CDR1 as KGHSH and CDR2 as LQKENI. Trimming pared 2 bases from V and 2 bases from J, leaving 5 bases between.

This sequence joins TRBV19 and TRBJ2-7; 9 nucleotides match TRBD1. Per the germline V gene, CDR1 is LNHDA and CDR2 is SQIVND (reference sequence). J gave up 3 bases and V 6 bases, and 6 bases lay outside the gene matches. The CDR3 runs to 14 residues. For the CDR3, the DNA is TGTGCCAGTAGACGGGGACAGGGAGGCTACGAGCAGTACTTC. Translated: CASRRGQGGYEQYF. Full variable domain (rest looked up from reference TRBV19 and TRBJ2-7): DGGITQSPKYLFRKEGQNVTLSCEQNLNHDAMYWYRQDPGQGLRLIYYSQIVNDFQKGDIAEGYSVSREKKESFPLTVTSAQKNPTAFYLCASRRGQGGYEQYFGPGTRLTVT.

This chain connects TRBV10-3 to TRBJ1-2; D is possibly TRBD1 (6 bases). V gave up 7 bases and J gave up 4 bases, with 13 bases separating them. There are 13 residues in the CDR3. In germline, CDR1 is ENHRY, CDR2 SYGVKD. As DNA, the CDR3 is TGTGCCATCACTGAACAGGGTCGCTATGGCTACACCTTC. Amino acid sequence: CAITEQGRYGYTF.

The V gene is TRBV6-5, the J gene TRBJ2-7, with 8 nucleotides matching TRBD2. The length of the CDR3 is 14 residues. J gave up 7 bases and V 7 bases, and 12 bases lay outside the gene matches. The germline V gene has CDR1 MNHEY and CDR2 SVGAGI. CDR3 DNA: TGTGCCAGCACCGATGGTAGCGGGGCCCTAGAGCAGTACTTC. Translating it yields CASTDGSGALEQYF.

Regarding this clone: Other DNA sequences from this sample encode an identical CDR3 as well. The chain carries TRBV7-2 and TRBJ2-1, with TRBD2 identical over 9 bases. Germline CDR1 is SGHTA and CDR2 is FQGNSA. The CDR3 covers 15 residues. With 1 base clipped from V and 5 bases from J, the junction kept 3 bases outside the gene matches. The DNA of the CDR3 is TGTGCCAGCAGCTTAGGGCTAGCGGGGAACAATGAGCAGTTCTTC. Translation: CASSLGLAGNNEQFF.

CDR3 loop: CSAAGTSGRSTDTQYF. CDR3 in DNA: TGCAGCGCCGCCGGGACTAGCGGGAGGAGCACAGATACGCAGTATTTT. V gene TRBV29-1 combines with J gene TRBJ2-3, with 15 bases identical to TRBD2. Germline lookup yields CDR1 SQVTM and CDR2 ANQGSEA. V gave up 7 bases and J gave up 0 bases; unmatched junction bases: 5. CDR3 length: 16 residues.

V gene TRBV2 combines with J gene TRBJ2-1, with D perhaps TRBD1 (6 bases). This CDR3 contains 16 residues. Germline CDR1 is SNHLY and CDR2 is FYNNEI. The germline V and J ends were trimmed by 1 base and 4 bases, with 14 bases remaining between them. The CDR3 loop is CASSEGRGHLYNEQFF. The CDR3 DNA follows: TGTGCCAGCAGTGAAGGTAGGGGACACCTTTACAATGAGCAGTTCTTC.

The chain joins TRBV9 to TRBJ2-7; D remains ambiguous. Trimming left V 5 bases short and J 5 bases short, with 5 bases between. CDR3 length equals 10 residues. CDR1 SGDLS and CDR2 YYNGEE come from the germline V gene. The CDR3 loop reads CASRCDEQYF. The DNA for the CDR3 is TGTGCCAGCAGATGTGACGAGCAGTACTTC.

The gene calls are TRBV6-5 and TRBJ2-3, with TRBD2 matching over 10 bases. In germline, CDR1 is MNHEY, CDR2 SVGAGI. The CDR3 has 15 residues. The trim removed 6 bases at V and 7 bases at J, leaving 10 bases unmatched. The CDR3 DNA sequence: TGTGCCAGCAGCTTTACAGCGGGAGGGCCAAATACGCAGTATTTT. Its protein product is CASSFTAGGPNTQYF.

A single count supports this clone. The V and J genes are TRBV10-1 and TRBJ2-1; 8 bases align to TRBD2. V was pared by 4 bases and J by 2 bases, with 7 bases of the junction left unmatched. This CDR3 region has 16 residues. Germline V lookup: CDR1 WNHNN, CDR2 SYGVQD (reference sequence). The CDR3 region is CASSGKAGVTYNEQFF. The CDR3, as DNA: TGCGCCAGCAGTGGTAAAGCGGGAGTGACCTACAATGAGCAGTTCTTC.

The V gene is TRBV29-1, the J gene TRBJ2-2, with 8 bases identical to TRBD2. The CDR3 sequence is 13 residues long. The germline gives CDR1 SQVTM, CDR2 ANQGSEA. V lost 7 bases to trimming and J lost 0 bases; unmatched junction nucleotides: 1. Here the CDR3 reads CSGLATNTGELFF. The CDR3 coding sequence is TGCAGCGGACTAGCGACGAACACCGGGGAGCTGTTTTTT.